One and the same sample provided the 9 T cell receptor beta chains below, sequenced in a study of T cells in tuberculosis. The method was immunoSEQ multiplex PCR; TCRdb's version includes in-frame clones alone and lacks a portion of them. The sample contains under 40,000 clones, approximately 93% of which appear only once. The material sequenced was PBMCs. The receptors derive from a donor between 10 and 35 years old with latent tuberculosis or without tuberculosis infection.

This chain joins TRBV4-1 and TRBJ2-1; TRBD2 might be the D (7 bases). Germline loops: CDR1 MGHRA, CDR2 YSYEKL. The CDR3 extends over 16 amino acids. Deletions cut 4 bases from V and 7 bases from J, with 20 bases between. The DNA of the CDR3 is TGCGCCAGCAGCCCTGGTAGGGGGGGCTCCTTGAATGAGCAGTTCTTC. Translating it yields CASSPGRGGSLNEQFF.

This rearrangement joins TRBV7-9 to TRBJ1-2; D unclear. Trimming removed 0 bases from V and 6 bases from J, with 11 bases in between. This CDR3 has 14 amino acids. The germline V gene encodes CDR1 SEHNR and CDR2 FQNEAQ (reference sequence). The DNA of the CDR3 is TGTGCCAGCAGCTTAGCAACAGTTTGGGATGGCTACACCTTC. This codes for CASSLATVWDGYTF.

This chain uses TRBV7-2 with TRBJ2-7; 7 nucleotides align to TRBD2. V was pared by 5 bases and J by 2 bases, with 9 bases of the junction left unmatched. From germline, CDR1 is SGHTA and CDR2 FQGNSA. The CDR3 has 15 residues. The CDR3 sequence is CASSASGTETYEQYF. The CDR3 DNA reads TGTGCCAGCAGCGCAAGCGGGACTGAAACCTACGAGCAGTACTTC.

This rearrangement joins TRBV7-6 to TRBJ2-2; tentative D call: TRBD1 (5 bases). The germline V and J ends were trimmed by 5 bases and 0 bases, with 16 bases remaining between them. The CDR3 loop spans 17 amino acids. CDR1 SGHVS and CDR2 FNYEAQ come from the germline V gene. CDR3 DNA sequence: TGTGCCAGCAGCAAGGGGCCAGAGAGATCGAACACCGGGGAGCTGTTTTTT. As protein: CASSKGPERSNTGELFF.

The chain links TRBV2 to TRBJ1-2; TRBD1 agrees at 7 bases. The germline CDR1 and CDR2 sequences are SNHLY and FYNNEI. V shed 5 bases and J 2 bases; nucleotides not matched to a gene: 5. The CDR3 totals 14 residues. CDR3: CASSSLDRNYGYTF. The CDR3 DNA sequence: TGTGCCAGCAGTTCCTTGGACAGGAACTATGGCTACACCTTC. The full variable domain, with the rest looked up from reference TRBV2 and TRBJ1-2, is EPEVTQTPSHQVTQMGQEVILRCVPISNHLYFYWYRQILGQKVEFLVSFYNNEISEKSEIFDDQFSVERPDGSNFTLKIRSTKLEDSAMYFCASSSLDRNYGYTFGSGTRLTVV.

CDR3 bases: TGCGCCAGCGGACCGGGACAGGGGGCTTTCCGGACAAAAATTAATGGCTACACCTTC. Protein product: CASGPGQGAFRTKINGYTF. The chain links TRBV10-2 to TRBJ1-2; TRBD1 agrees at 12 bases. This CDR3 spans 19 amino acids. Trimming at V came to 8 bases and at J to 6 bases, leaving 22 bases not matched to a gene. The germline V gene has CDR1 WSHSY and CDR2 SAAADI.

The chain recombines TRBV25-1 with TRBJ2-1; maybe TRBD1 (6 bases). The germline V and J ends were trimmed by 3 bases and 7 bases, with 7 bases remaining between them. Germline V gives CDR1 MGHDK, CDR2 SYGVNS. This CDR3 is 12 amino acids long. CDR3 in amino acids: CASSDGTNEQFF. The CDR3 region has the DNA TGTGCCAGCAGTGATGGGACAAATGAGCAGTTCTTC.

The chain carries TRBV7-3 and TRBJ2-2; no clear D gene. The germline CDR1 and CDR2 sequences are SGHTA and FQGTGA. V shed 4 bases and J shed 4 bases, with 4 bases lying between them. The CDR3 has 12 residues. CDR3 in amino acids: CASSSRTGELFF. In nucleotides, the CDR3 is TGTGCCAGCAGCTCTCGCACCGGGGAGCTGTTTTTT.

The gene calls are TRBV4-3 and TRBJ2-7, with D maybe TRBD1 (5 bases). The V and J ends lost 0 bases and 0 bases respectively, with 12 bases between them. Germline V CDR1 and CDR2: LGHNA, YSLEER. The CDR3 has 16 amino acids. CDR3 loop: CASSQEATVVSYEQYF. The CDR3 nucleotides are TGCGCCAGCAGCCAAGAGGCGACAGTCGTCTCCTACGAGCAGTACTTC.